This T cell receptor (beta chain) originates from a study of molecular identifiers for immune sequencing clone quantification. Broader study findings: The share of molecules held by clones above 20 RNA copies was over 98% in effector cells and under 1% in naive cells.

Making the bulk TCR libraries relied on previously described methods and listed TCR primers. TCRdb processed the PCR reads anew with MiXCR; each CDR3 protein has one entry. The data contain over 600,000 distinct CDR3 sequences, 15% to 20% of them singletons. This clonotype has more than one count but fewer than ten. Its antigen remains unknown. Germline V CDR1 and CDR2: GTSNPN, SVGIG (reference sequence). CDR3 size: 13 residues. V dropped 1 base and J dropped 2 bases, with 5 bases sitting between them. CD8+CD4-CCR7+CD45RA+ cells were sorted as naive CD8 T cells. The sample taken for sequencing was naive CD8+ T cells from blood, with Jurkat cell RNA spiked in. Described subset: FACS-sorted CD8+CD4-CCR7+CD45RA+ naive T cells. The TCR was taken from a human donor in good health. Some libraries in this study had Jurkat cell RNA spiked in. This chain uses TRBV30 with TRBJ2-2; D unclear. CDR3 coding DNA: TGTGCCTGGAGTGAATTCAACACCGGGGAGCTGTTTTTT. Residues: CAWSEFNTGELFF.